The following is a TCR beta chain sequence with its context. Its antigen is not known. Mismatch with germline at one junction end may stem from a read error. The data were obtained in a study of vaccination and CD4 T cells after COVID-19. Cultured CD4+ T-cell DNA underwent Oncomine TCR Beta short-read sequencing. TCRdb used MiXCR to reprocess the PCR reads, holding one entry per CDR3 protein. The profile shows tens of thousands of distinct CDR3 sequences, 42% of them singletons. Time point of the sample: late sampling 161 to 241 days after vaccination in a few convalescent patients. Treatment described: roughly 10-day PBMC culture with coronavirus spike peptide pools or control peptides (ViraFEST assay). CDR3 length: 13 residues. Germline CDR1 is DFQATT and CDR2 is SNEGSKA (reference sequence).

The chain employs TRBV20-1 and TRBJ2-3; D possibly corresponds to TRBD2 (6 bases). The receptor was derived from a human donor who had recovered from COVID-19. Sequenced material: CD4+ T cells from blood, cultured in vitro, taken about 7 months after SARS-CoV-2 vaccination. The CDR3 sequence: CSARAGSIDTQYF. CDR3 DNA: TGCAGTGCTAGAGCCGGGAGCATAGATACGCAGTATTTT.